These T cell receptor beta chains were read from a single sample in a study of T-cell reconstitution after alpha-beta-depleted transplantation in children. MiXCR, run by TCRdb on the PCR reads, gives a single entry per CDR3 protein. The sample contains around 500,000 distinct CDR3 sequences, about 21% of which appear only once. Sequenced here: PBMCs, mostly from graft donor cells, sampled 360 days after TCRalphabeta/CD19-depleted stem cell transplant. The receptors were gathered from a boy younger than two who had a stem cell transplant for acute myeloid leukemia, so the T cells may come from the graft donor. The CDR3 runs from the conserved cysteine through the conserved F or W. The order of the fields is J gene, V gene, CDR3 length, clone size, D gene, CDR3 DNA, CDR3 protein. A D gene is named only where the DNA matches it firmly. Some rows have no size entry. The others give once, few or many, or a class for an expanded clone.

TRBJ2-5	TRBV20-1	12	many	-	TGCAGTGCTAACAGGGATGCAGAGACCCAGTACTTC	CSANRDAETQYF
TRBJ1-2	TRBV25-1	15	few	TRBD1	TGTGCCAGCAGTCCCCTCGGGACAGCTAACTATGGCTACACCTTC	CASSPLGTANYGYTF
TRBJ1-5	TRBV5-1	14	many	TRBD1	TGCGCCAGCAGCTCAGACGGACAGGGGCGGCCCCAGCATTTT	CASSSDGQGRPQHF
TRBJ1-2	TRBV28	15	-	-	TGTGCCAGCAGTTTGGTCGCAGGGACCAACTATGGCTACACCTTC	CASSLVAGTNYGYTF
TRBJ1-1	TRBV5-1	11	many	-	TGCGCCAGCAGGATGAACACTGAAGCTTTCTTT	CASRMNTEAFF
TRBJ1-4	TRBV28	15	many	-	TGTGCCAGCAGTTTCTTGGCGGGAGGACGCGAAAAACTGTTTTTT	CASSFLAGGREKLFF
TRBJ2-2	TRBV12-3/TRBV12-4	16	-	-	TGTGCCAGCAGTCTTTCCGGACAAAGGGAGACCGGGGAGCTGTTTTTT	CASSLSGQRETGELFF
TRBJ1-2	TRBV12-3/TRBV12-4	16	-	-	TGTGCCAGCAGTTTTGAGGGGCGGCAGGGAGTAGGCGGCTACACCTTC	CASSFEGRQGVGGYTF
TRBJ2-3	TRBV11-2	13	-	-	TGTGCCAGCAGCATCAGACTAGCAGATACGCAGTATTTT	CASSIRLADTQYF
TRBJ2-3	TRBV20-1	13	-	-	TGCAGTGCTAGACGGGGGCGCACAGATACGCAGTATTTT	CSARRGRTDTQYF
TRBJ2-7	TRBV29-1	13	many	-	TGCAGCGTTGAAGATACCTCGAGGAACGAGCAGTACTTC	CSVEDTSRNEQYF
TRBJ2-7	TRBV20-1	13	many	-	TGCAGTGCTAGAGTACCGACTTCCTACGAGCAGTACTTC	CSARVPTSYEQYF
TRBJ1-5	TRBV20-1	15	-	TRBD1	TGCAGTGCTAGAGATCGGGACAGACTAGATCAGCCCCAGCATTTT	CSARDRDRLDQPQHF
TRBJ2-1	TRBV7-6	18	-	TRBD2	TGTGCCAGCAGCTGGCTAGCGGGGGGGCCGAGTTCCTACAATGAGCAGTTCTTC	CASSWLAGGPSSYNEQFF
TRBJ2-1	TRBV5-6	11	many	-	TGTGCCAGCGCTTCCTTCAATGAGCAGTTCTTC	CASASFNEQFF
TRBJ2-1	TRBV12-3/TRBV12-4	17	-	TRBD2	TGTGCCAGCAGCTCAAGCCAGCTAGCGGGGCGGCACAATGAGCAGTTCTTC	CASSSSQLAGRHNEQFF
TRBJ2-3	TRBV12-3/TRBV12-4	12	many	-	TGTGCCAGCAAGGGTATCACAGATACGCAGTATTTT	CASKGITDTQYF
TRBJ2-7	TRBV29-1	13	many	-	TGCAGCGTTGGGAGGGGGCAAAGTTACGAGCAGTACTTC	CSVGRGQSYEQYF
TRBJ2-3	TRBV11-2	15	once	-	TGTGCCAGCAGCTTAGGGAGGCGGGGGCCAGATACGCAGTATTTT	CASSLGRRGPDTQYF
TRBJ1-5	TRBV6-5	16	few	-	TGTGCCAGCAGTTACGGAGGGGCGGATAGCAATCAGCCCCAGCATTTT	CASSYGGADSNQPQHF
TRBJ2-7	TRBV6-2/TRBV6-3	14	many	-	TGTGCCAGCAGTTACGGCCAGCCACCCTACGAGCAGTACTTC	CASSYGQPPYEQYF
TRBJ1-4	TRBV12-3/TRBV12-4	14	-	-	TGTGCCAGCAGTTTGGGGGGTCTGAGTGAAAAACTGTTTTTT	CASSLGGLSEKLFF
TRBJ1-3	TRBV6-5	16	many	-	TGTGCCAGCAGTTCCCGCCGACAGATCTCTGGAAACACCATATATTTT	CASSSRRQISGNTIYF
TRBJ2-7	TRBV7-8	16	-	-	TGTGCCAGCAGCTTAGCGGTTGGGCAGAGATCCTACGAGCAGTACTTC	CASSLAVGQRSYEQYF
TRBJ2-1	TRBV7-2	15	many	-	TGTGCCAGCAGCGGTCTGGGACTCTCCTACAATGAGCAGTTCTTC	CASSGLGLSYNEQFF
TRBJ1-1	TRBV20-1	12	many	-	TGCAGTGCTAGAGCAGAAAACACTGAAGCTTTCTTT	CSARAENTEAFF
TRBJ2-7	TRBV20-1	11	many	-	TGCAGTGCCGCATCCTCCTACGAGCAGTACTTC	CSAASSYEQYF
TRBJ2-7	TRBV11-2	16	-	TRBD2	TGTGCCAGCAGCTTAATAGGACTAGCCCTCTCCTACGAGCAGTACTTC	CASSLIGLALSYEQYF
TRBJ2-5	TRBV27	14	-	-	TGTGCCAGCAGTCGTCGGGAGTCGCAAGAGACCCTGTACTTC	CASSRRESQETLYF
TRBJ2-2	TRBV12-3/TRBV12-4	11	many	-	TGTGCCAGCAGCCCTGGCCGAGATCTGTTTTTT	CASSPGRDLFF
TRBJ1-2	TRBV20-1	14	few	TRBD1	TGCAGTGCACGGACAGGTAACCCCCAAAGGGGCTACACCTTC	CSARTGNPQRGYTF
TRBJ2-2	TRBV6-1	14	-	TRBD1	TGTGCCAGCAGCCGGACAGGGGGGACCGGGGAGCTGTTTTTT	CASSRTGGTGELFF
TRBJ2-2	TRBV3-1	12	many	-	TGTGCCAGCAGCCGGGACACCGGGGAGCTGTTTTTT	CASSRDTGELFF
TRBJ2-7	TRBV27	16	-	TRBD1	TGTGCCAGCAGTTCCCCTCCGGGACAGGGATACTACGAGCAGTACTTC	CASSSPPGQGYYEQYF
TRBJ2-1	TRBV20-1	13	-	-	TGCAGGGGATCAAGGGGGGTTTACAATGAGCAGTTCTTC	CRGSRGVYNEQFF
TRBJ2-1	TRBV2	15	few	TRBD2	TGTGCCAGCCCAGTTACGGGACTAGCGGACAATGAGCAGTTCTTC	CASPVTGLADNEQFF
TRBJ1-1	TRBV20-1	13	few	-	TGCAGTGCTAGAAGCAGACCGAACACTGAAGCTTTCTTT	CSARSRPNTEAFF
TRBJ1-5	TRBV20-1	14	many	TRBD1	TGCAGTGCTAGCGGACAGGGTGGCAATCAGCCCCAGCATTTT	CSASGQGGNQPQHF
TRBJ1-1	TRBV4-2	13	many	-	TGTGCCAGCAGCCAAGAATGGGGAGGGGAAGCTTTCTTT	CASSQEWGGEAFF
TRBJ1-4	TRBV5-1	15	-	-	TGCGCCAGCAGCTTGGTTCGGGGGGCCGATGAAAAACTGTTTTTT	CASSLVRGADEKLFF
TRBJ2-5	TRBV20-1	13	many	-	TGCAGTGCTAGCCTAGCGCCGGGGGAGACCCAGTACTTC	CSASLAPGETQYF
TRBJ2-2	TRBV12-3/TRBV12-4	15	-	-	TGTGCCAGCAGTCCACACGAGAAGAACACCGGGGAGCTGTTTTTT	CASSPHEKNTGELFF
TRBJ1-1	TRBV4-1	16	many	-	TGCGCCAGCAGCCAAGCGGTAGAGGCCCAGAACACTGAAGCTTTCTTT	CASSQAVEAQNTEAFF